The 12 T cell receptor beta chains in this list originate from one sample, sequenced in a study of cytomegalovirus exposure and HLA in healthy donors. This PCR relied on a set of 60 Vbeta primers and 13 Jbeta primers. Sequenced by immunoSEQ multiplex PCR; TCRdb stores in-frame clones only, minus some. The sample lists 75,000 or so clones; approximately 74% were seen once. The sample comprised PBMCs. The receptors derive from a woman aged 25 to 39 in good health and CMV-seropositive.

The V and J genes are TRBV7-8 and TRBJ2-1; possibly TRBD2 for D (6 bases). CDR3 length: 13 amino acids. Germline loops: CDR1 SGHVS, CDR2 FQNEAQ. V was shortened by 3 bases and J by 7 bases, with 10 bases between the two germline ends. The CDR3 here is CASSFTGRNEQFF. In nucleotides, the CDR3 is TGTGCCAGCAGCTTTACTGGGAGGAATGAGCAGTTCTTC.

The rearrangement links TRBV2 to TRBJ1-1; 8 bases agree with TRBD1. Trimming took 5 bases from V and 1 from J; bases not matched to a gene: 0. The CDR3 has 13 residues. The germline CDR1 and CDR2 sequences are SNHLY and FYNNEI. CDR3: CASSQGANTEAFF. DNA for the CDR3: TGTGCCAGCAGTCAGGGGGCGAACACTGAAGCTTTCTTT.

The chain carries TRBV6-5 and TRBJ2-5; 11 bases map to TRBD1. CDR1 is MNHEY, CDR2 SVGAGI, per germline. V was pared by 7 bases and J by 3 bases, with 7 bases of the junction left unmatched. The CDR3 consists of 15 residues. The CDR3 DNA reads as TGTGCCAGCACTAGAAGGACAGGGGGCGAAGAGACCCAGTACTTC. It is translated as CASTRRTGGEETQYF.

The CDR3 DNA reads TGTGCCAGCAGCCAAGACCCTAGCGGTACGCAGTATTTT. Translation gives CASSQDPSGTQYF. V usage is TRBV4-2 and J usage is TRBJ2-3, with 7 bases matching TRBD2. The CDR3 is 13 residues long. Germline-derived CDR1 and CDR2 are LGHNA and YNFKEQ. Germline trimming cut 0 bases from V and 8 bases from J; bases unmatched to any gene: 2.

The chain couples TRBV9 to TRBJ2-1, with TRBD2 as a possible D gene (6 bases). CDR3 length: 14 amino acids. Germline CDR1 SGDLS, CDR2 YYNGEE. V was pared by 0 bases and J by 7 bases, with 11 bases between. CDR3 coding DNA: TGTGCCAGCAGCGTAGCTACGGGAGTTAATGAGCAGTTCTTC. As protein: CASSVATGVNEQFF.

The chain combines TRBV4-1 with TRBJ1-2; weak D call: TRBD1 (6 bases). Germline V lookup: CDR1 MGHRA, CDR2 YSYEKL. Trimming pared 1 base from V and 2 bases from J, leaving 8 bases between. CDR3 length: 14 residues. CDR3 loop: CASSQVQGNYGYTF. In nucleotides, the CDR3 is TGCGCCAGCAGCCAAGTCCAGGGGAACTATGGCTACACCTTC.

This clone was seen only once. V usage is TRBV20-1 and J usage is TRBJ1-2; D call uncertain. Trimming removed 6 bases from V and 3 bases from J, with 8 bases in between. The CDR3 runs to 11 residues. The germline gives CDR1 DFQATT, CDR2 SNEGSKA (reference sequence). CDR3 nucleotide sequence: TGCAGTGCGCGACAAGACTATGGCTACACCTTC. Translating it yields CSARQDYGYTF.

The J gene is TRBJ1-2, the V gene TRBV27, with 8 positions matching TRBD1. The J segment lost 8 bases and the V segment lost 6 bases, leaving 8 bases of the junction unmatched. The germline gives CDR1 MNHEY, CDR2 SMNVEV (reference sequence). This CDR3 has 13 residues. The CDR3 sequence is CASSPRGQKGYTF. The CDR3 DNA follows: TGTGCCAGCAGCCCCAGGGGGCAGAAAGGCTACACCTTC.

The chain couples TRBV5-1 to TRBJ1-4; D gene ambiguous. Looked up from germline, CDR1 is SGHRS and CDR2 is YFSETQ. V was shortened by 2 bases and J by 7 bases, with 9 bases between the two germline ends. This CDR3 spans 13 amino acids. The CDR3 nucleotides are TGCGCCAGCAGCTTACCGGGAACTGAAAAACTGTTTTTT. Encoded protein: CASSLPGTEKLFF.

The chain employs TRBV9 and TRBJ2-7; D is ambiguous. V lost 0 bases, J lost 6 bases, and 10 bases lay in between. The CDR3 has 13 amino acids. Looked up from germline, CDR1 is SGDLS and CDR2 is YYNGEE. CDR3 sequence: CASSVGLDSEQYF. In DNA, the CDR3 is TGTGCCAGCAGCGTAGGGCTAGACTCCGAGCAGTACTTC.

This rearrangement joins TRBV7-8 to TRBJ2-5; 7 bases fit TRBD1. CDR1 is SGHVS and CDR2 is FQNEAQ in the germline V gene. The V and J ends lost 5 bases and 2 bases, in that order; junction bases with no gene match: 5. CDR3 length equals 14 residues. The CDR3 protein is CASSDRDRQETQYF. In DNA form, the CDR3 reads TGTGCCAGCAGCGACCGGGACAGACAAGAGACCCAGTACTTC. Together with reference TRBV7-8 and TRBJ2-5, the CDR3 gives the full variable domain: GAGVSQSPRYKVAKRGQDVALRCDPISGHVSLFWYQQALGQGPEFLTYFQNEAQLDKSGLPSDRFFAERPEGSVSTLKIQRTQQEDSAVYLCASSDRDRQETQYFGPGTRLLVL.

This rearrangement joins TRBV6-5 to TRBJ2-1; 13 nucleotides agree with TRBD2. This CDR3 region has 16 residues. The trim removed 2 bases at V and 6 bases at J, leaving 4 bases unmatched. Germline V gene data show CDR1 as MNHEY and CDR2 as SVGAGI. CDR3 nucleotide sequence: TGTGCCAGCAGTTACAGGGGACTAGCGGGGTTCAATGAGCAGTTCTTC. It specifies CASSYRGLAGFNEQFF.